The present entry profiles one T cell receptor beta chain with its context. The lymph nodes were axillary draining lymph nodes from breast cancer patients. The V gene's germline CDR1 is MNHNS and CDR2 SASEGT. This CDR3 has 14 residues. V was clipped by 6 bases and J by 6 bases; unmatched bases: 9. This sample was taken from a study of breast tumors, draining lymph nodes, adjacent tissues. TCRdb reanalysed the multiplex PCR reads using MiXCR and keeps one entry per CDR3 protein. The profile shows fewer than 200,000 distinct CDR3 sequences, roughly 35% of them singletons. Source material: axillary lymph node tissue. The chain recombines TRBV6-1 with TRBJ2-7; TRBD1 matches 9 bases. The sequence was collected from a female donor with breast cancer. Some clones in this sample may be carry-over from other donors' samples. The CDR3 nucleotides are TGTGCCAGCAGGAAACCGGGACAGGGAATCGAGCAGTACTTC. Amino acid sequence: CASRKPGQGIEQYF.